These 5 T cell receptor beta chains were sequenced from one sample in a study of OX40 agonist ivuxolimab in advanced cancers. Assay: immunoSEQ multiplex PCR; the TCRdb copy retains only in-frame clones and omits some. The table records 65,000 to 75,000 clones, approximately 90% of them present only once. The sequences come from CD4+ or CD8+ T cells sorted from blood, collected in a trial of the OX40 agonist ivuxolimab. Receptors originate from an adult with an advanced solid tumor such as melanoma, head and neck, liver or kidney cancer.

The rearrangement links TRBV7-2 to TRBJ2-3; D may match TRBD1 or TRBD2 (5 bases each). This CDR3 has 15 residues. Germline lookup yields CDR1 SGHTA and CDR2 FQGNSA. The V gene lost 5 bases and the J gene lost 6 bases, with 18 bases spanning the gap. The CDR3 DNA follows: TGTGCCAGCAGCCCCTCGGGACCGAGAGGGGATACGCAGTATTTT. As protein: CASSPSGPRGDTQYF.

This clone has a single count. The chain employs TRBV6-5 and TRBJ2-5, with 8 bases matching TRBD1. The J segment lost 0 bases and the V segment lost 0 bases, leaving 3 bases of the junction unmatched. The CDR3 spans 16 residues. From germline, CDR1 is MNHEY and CDR2 SVGAGI. The CDR3: CASSYSRTGHQETQYF. The CDR3 bases are TGTGCCAGCAGTTACTCTCGGACAGGGCACCAAGAGACCCAGTACTTC.

This clone was counted a single time. This chain joins TRBV6-5 and TRBJ2-7; TRBD1 might be the D (5 bases). The CDR3 spans 15 residues. The germline CDR1 and CDR2 sequences are MNHEY and SVGAGI. Trimming took off 5 bases at V and 0 bases at J, with 14 bases between the two ends. CDR3 coding DNA: TGTGCCAGCAGTCCCGGTTGGGGCAGCTCCTACGAGCAGTACTTC. Translation: CASSPGWGSSYEQYF.

The chain has TRBV10-2 and TRBJ1-5; D may be TRBD1 (5 bases). The CDR3 covers 14 residues. Germline CDR1 and CDR2: WSHSY and SAAADI. V was trimmed by 2 bases and J by 6 bases, leaving 11 bases between them. This chain's CDR3 is CASSEGGGTQPQHF. Here the CDR3 DNA reads TGCGCCAGCAGTGAGGGCGGGGGGACTCAGCCCCAGCATTTT.

A remark on this clone: One junction end does not reproduce the germline sequence, and a read error may be involved. The V gene is TRBV5-3, the J gene TRBJ2-3; D remains ambiguous. TRBV5-3 is given ORF status, its function remaining uncertain. CDR3 length: 15 residues. The CDR3: CASSSFVGPTDTQYF. CDR3 DNA: TGTGCCAGCAGCTCCTTCGTAGGTCCGACAGATACGCAGTATTTT.